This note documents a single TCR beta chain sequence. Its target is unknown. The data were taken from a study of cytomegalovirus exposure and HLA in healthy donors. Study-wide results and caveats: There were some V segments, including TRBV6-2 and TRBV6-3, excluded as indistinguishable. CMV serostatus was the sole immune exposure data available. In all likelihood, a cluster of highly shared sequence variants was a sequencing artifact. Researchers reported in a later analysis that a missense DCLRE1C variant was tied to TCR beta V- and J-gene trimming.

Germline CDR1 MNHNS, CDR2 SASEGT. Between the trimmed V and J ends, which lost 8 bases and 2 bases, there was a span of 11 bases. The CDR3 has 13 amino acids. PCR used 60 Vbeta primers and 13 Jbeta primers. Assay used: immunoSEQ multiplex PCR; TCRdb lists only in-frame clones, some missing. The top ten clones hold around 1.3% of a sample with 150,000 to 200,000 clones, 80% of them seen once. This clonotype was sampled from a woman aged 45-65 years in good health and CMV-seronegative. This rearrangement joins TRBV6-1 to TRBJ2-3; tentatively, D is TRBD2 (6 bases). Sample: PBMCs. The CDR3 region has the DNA TGTGCCAGCGCGGGGCGGATCACAGATACGCAGTATTTT. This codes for CASAGRITDTQYF.